Presented here are 24 T cell receptor beta chains from one specimen sequenced in a study of shared clonotypes between healthy human individuals. CD8 cells regarded as naive lacked CD45RO, were positively chosen for CCR7, and omitted terminally differentiated effector memory CD45RA+ cells. Some clones are missing from TCRdb's copy, which holds only in-frame ones; the method was immunoSEQ multiplex PCR. The sample has some 2 million clones; just under 95% are singletons. The sequenced sample consisted of naive CD8+ T cells sorted from blood. All receptors come from a man aged 18 to 35 in good health.

The J gene is TRBJ1-1, the V gene TRBV11-2; the D gene is possibly TRBD1 (5 bases). The CDR3 loop spans 16 amino acids. Germline loops: CDR1 SGHAT, CDR2 FQNNGV. Trimming took 5 bases from V and 0 from J, leaving 16 bases between them. The CDR3 DNA sequence: TGTGCCAGCAGCCACGAGTGGGGCCAATTGAACACTGAAGCTTTCTTT. Encoded protein: CASSHEWGQLNTEAFF.

The chain combines TRBV4-1 with TRBJ1-6, with a weak D call TRBD1 (5 bases). Trimming shortened V by 3 bases and J by 10 bases, and 13 bases separated the two germline ends. CDR3 length: 14 residues. Germline V gives CDR1 MGHRA, CDR2 YSYEKL. CDR3 bases: TGCGCCAGCAGCCAGTACGACAGTCTCTCACCCCTCCACTTT. The encoded protein is CASSQYDSLSPLHF.

The chain recombines TRBV27 with TRBJ1-5; D is possibly TRBD1 (5 bases). This CDR3 is built from 14 residues. V lost 8 bases and J 2 bases, leaving 13 bases between the germline ends. Per the germline V gene, CDR1 is MNHEY and CDR2 is SMNVEV (reference sequence). The CDR3 sequence: CASGHRKGNQPQHF. For the CDR3, the DNA is TGTGCCAGCGGGCACAGGAAAGGCAATCAGCCCCAGCATTTT.

This clone was observed a single time. The chain links TRBV7-8 to TRBJ2-7; TRBD2 aligns across 13 bases. The germline CDR1 and CDR2 sequences are SGHVS and FQNEAQ. The CDR3 has 16 amino acids. With V trimmed by 5 bases and J by 2 bases, 6 bases remained unmatched. For the CDR3, the DNA is TGTGCCAGCAGCCCCTCGGGACTAGCGGGAACCTACGAGCAGTACTTC. Protein: CASSPSGLAGTYEQYF.

The rearrangement uses TRBV5-1 and TRBJ1-1; 11 nucleotides match TRBD1. The V and J ends lost 2 bases and 1 base, in that order; junction bases with no gene match: 4. The CDR3 covers 16 residues. In germline, CDR1 is SGHRS, CDR2 YFSETQ. CDR3 in DNA: TGCGCCAGCAGCTTCGGACAGGGGGCAAGGAACACTGAAGCTTTCTTT. Its translation: CASSFGQGARNTEAFF.

V usage is TRBV6-8 and J usage is TRBJ2-6; 12 positions match TRBD2. From germline, CDR1 is MNHGY and CDR2 SAAAGT. J was trimmed by 2 bases and V by 6 bases; bases with no gene match: 11. The CDR3 contains 19 residues. The CDR3 DNA follows: TGTGCCAGCAGACATCGGGCTAGCGGGAGGGTTGCTGGGGCCAACGTCCTGACTTTC. Translating gives CASRHRASGRVAGANVLTF.

V usage is TRBV27 and J usage is TRBJ2-7; D might be TRBD1 or TRBD2, each matching 5 bases. CDR3 length: 14 residues. Per germline, CDR1 MNHEY and CDR2 SMNVEV (reference sequence). Trimming stripped 2 bases from V and 2 bases from J, with 10 bases between. CDR3 loop: CASSLGTAAYEQYF. The CDR3 region has the DNA TGTGCCAGCAGTTTAGGGACGGCTGCCTACGAGCAGTACTTC.

V gene TRBV7-9 combines with J gene TRBJ2-7; D not resolved. CDR3 size: 13 residues. Germline assignment: CDR1 SEHNR and CDR2 FQNEAQ (reference sequence). V was clipped by 7 bases and J by 4 bases, with 14 bases between them. CDR3 DNA: TGTGCCAGCACTACAACGCTGGGGTACGAGCAGTACTTC. Translating it yields CASTTTLGYEQYF.

The J gene is TRBJ2-7, the V gene TRBV6-6, with D possibly matching TRBD2 (6 bases). Germline V gene sequence: CDR1 MNHNY, CDR2 SVGAGI (reference sequence). The V gene lost 2 bases and the J gene lost 6 bases, with 20 bases spanning the gap. This CDR3 has 16 amino acids. This CDR3 reads CASSYGSGVGPLEQYF. In DNA form, the CDR3 reads TGTGCCAGCAGTTACGGCTCGGGGGTCGGCCCCCTCGAGCAGTACTTC.

The chain carries TRBV27 and TRBJ2-7; maybe TRBD2 (5 bases). The CDR3 sequence is 16 residues long. The V end lost 5 bases, the J end lost 2 bases, and 19 bases lay between the germline ends. Germline-derived CDR1 and CDR2 are MNHEY and SMNVEV (reference sequence). The CDR3 loop reads CASSPSAGARTYEQYF. The CDR3, as DNA: TGTGCCAGCAGTCCGTCGGCGGGCGCGAGGACCTACGAGCAGTACTTC.

As DNA, the CDR3 is TGCGCCAGCAGCCAAGTGCCGGGGCAGCTGAACACTGAAGCTTTCTTT. It codes for CASSQVPGQLNTEAFF. The chain couples TRBV4-1 to TRBJ1-1; maybe TRBD1 (5 bases). The V end was cut by 1 base, the J end by 0 bases, with 12 bases between. The CDR3 totals 16 residues. Germline CDR1 and CDR2: MGHRA and YSYEKL.

Concerning this clone: This same CDR3 is encoded by further DNA sequences in the sample. The chain employs TRBV6-5 and TRBJ1-2, with D tentatively TRBD1 (5 bases). Germline CDR1 reads MNHEY; CDR2 reads SVGAGI. The V end lost 3 bases, the J end lost 0 bases, and 8 bases lay between the germline ends. The CDR3 is 14 residues long. The CDR3: CASSYDSSNYGYTF. In DNA form, the CDR3 reads TGTGCCAGCAGTTATGACAGTTCTAACTATGGCTACACCTTC.

The chain carries TRBV10-2 and TRBJ1-3; D not certain. Germline V gene lookup returns CDR1 WSHSY and CDR2 SAAADI. V was trimmed by 7 bases and J by 4 bases, leaving 5 bases between them. The CDR3 is 11 residues long. The CDR3 region has the DNA TGCGCCAGCACAGACGGAAACACCATATATTTT. Protein sequence: CASTDGNTIYF.

This clone appeared once. The chain carries TRBV6-1 and TRBJ2-6; TRBD2 aligns across 9 bases. CDR1 MNHNS and CDR2 SASEGT come from the germline V gene. CDR3 length: 15 residues. J lost 9 bases, V lost 8 bases, and 11 bases had no gene match. CDR3 DNA sequence: TGTGCCAGCGACGAGACTAGCGGAATTCTCAACGTCCTGACTTTC. Translated: CASDETSGILNVLTF.

CDR3: CASSFVGYPRETQYF. CDR3 coding DNA: TGTGCCAGCAGTTTTGTCGGGTACCCTCGGGAGACCCAGTACTTC. The chain couples TRBV27 to TRBJ2-5; D is undetermined. The V gene lost 3 bases and the J gene lost 5 bases, with 16 bases spanning the gap. Germline V gives CDR1 MNHEY, CDR2 SMNVEV (reference sequence). The CDR3 totals 15 residues.

The gene calls are TRBV11-2 and TRBJ1-1; 8 positions agree with TRBD1. There are 16 residues in the CDR3. Germline assignment: CDR1 SGHAT and CDR2 FQNNGV. The V and J ends lost 5 bases and 10 bases, in that order; junction bases with no gene match: 18. The CDR3 region is CASSQDAGQGIIGAFF. The CDR3 region has the DNA TGTGCCAGCAGCCAAGATGCCGGACAGGGAATCATAGGAGCTTTCTTT.

J is TRBJ2-7 and V is TRBV27, with 11 nucleotides matching TRBD1. Germline V gene sequence: CDR1 MNHEY, CDR2 SMNVEV (reference sequence). The CDR3 covers 15 residues. Germline trimming cut 6 bases from V and 9 bases from J; bases unmatched to any gene: 13. The CDR3 here is CASSPGPGTGGTQYF. The DNA for the CDR3 is TGTGCCAGCAGCCCCGGCCCCGGGACAGGGGGTACGCAGTACTTC.

This chain joins TRBV5-1 and TRBJ2-3; D is perhaps TRBD1 (6 bases). Trimming cost V 0 bases and J 5 bases, with 10 bases left between them. Germline CDR1 is SGHRS and CDR2 is YFSETQ. CDR3 length: 14 amino acids. CDR3 residues: CASSLEVRGDTQYF. The CDR3, as DNA: TGCGCCAGCAGCTTGGAGGTCAGGGGAGATACGCAGTATTTT.

V usage is TRBV4-3 and J usage is TRBJ2-7; D remains unclear. V was shortened by 3 bases and J by 2 bases, with 17 bases between the two germline ends. The CDR3 loop spans 16 amino acids. In germline, CDR1 is LGHNA, CDR2 YSLEER. The CDR3, as DNA: TGCGCCAGCAGCCAGGGATTCGCGGCTGAAACCTACGAGCAGTACTTC. Translation: CASSQGFAAETYEQYF.

J is TRBJ2-3 and V is TRBV27, with a tentative D call TRBD1 (6 bases). Trimming pared 2 bases from V and 4 bases from J, leaving 16 bases between. The CDR3 is 16 amino acids. Germline CDR1 is MNHEY and CDR2 is SMNVEV (reference sequence). CDR3 amino acids: CASSLHPGAEADTQYF. CDR3 bases: TGTGCCAGCAGTTTACACCCAGGGGCCGAGGCAGATACGCAGTATTTT.

The chain links TRBV11-3 to TRBJ2-1; D unresolved. Between the trimmed V and J ends, which lost 2 bases and 4 bases, there was a span of 6 bases. CDR3 size: 13 residues. CDR1 and CDR2 from the germline V gene are SGHNT and YENEEA. The CDR3 loop reads CASSLSPYNEQFF. CDR3 coding DNA: TGTGCCAGCAGCTTATCCCCTTACAATGAGCAGTTCTTC.

V usage is TRBV6-1 and J usage is TRBJ2-7; a possible D gene is TRBD2 (5 bases). Deletions cut 7 bases from V and 7 bases from J, with 14 bases between. Germline CDR1 MNHNS, CDR2 SASEGT. The CDR3 has 12 residues. The CDR3 DNA reads TGTGCCAGCAACGGGTCGCCGGGAGAGCAGTACTTC. This translates into CASNGSPGEQYF.

V is TRBV6-6 and J is TRBJ1-5; no definite D call. The V end was cut by 5 bases, the J end by 2 bases, with 7 bases between. The germline V gene encodes CDR1 MNHNY and CDR2 SVGAGI (reference sequence). The CDR3 length is 13 residues. For the CDR3, the DNA is TGTGCCAGCAGTCCGGGCGGCAATCAGCCCCAGCATTTT. Protein: CASSPGGNQPQHF.

The genes are TRBV12-5 and TRBJ2-1; D is perhaps TRBD2 (6 bases). Germline V lookup: CDR1 LGHNT, CDR2 FRNRAP. Trimming stripped 3 bases from V and 1 base from J, with 10 bases between. This CDR3 has 15 amino acids. CDR3 protein: CASGFGTPSYNEQFF. CDR3 bases: TGTGCTAGTGGTTTTGGGACTCCGTCCTACAATGAGCAGTTCTTC.